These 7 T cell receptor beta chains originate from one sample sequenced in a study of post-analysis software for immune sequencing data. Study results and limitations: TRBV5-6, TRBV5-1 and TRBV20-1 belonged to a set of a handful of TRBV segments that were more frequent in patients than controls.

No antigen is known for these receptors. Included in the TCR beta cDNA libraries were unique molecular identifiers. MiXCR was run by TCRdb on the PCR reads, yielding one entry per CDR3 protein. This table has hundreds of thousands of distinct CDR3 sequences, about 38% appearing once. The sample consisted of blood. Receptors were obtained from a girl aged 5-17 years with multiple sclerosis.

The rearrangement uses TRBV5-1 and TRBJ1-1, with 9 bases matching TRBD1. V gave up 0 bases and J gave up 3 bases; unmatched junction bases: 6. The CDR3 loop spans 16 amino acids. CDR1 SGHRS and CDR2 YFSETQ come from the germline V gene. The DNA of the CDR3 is TGCGCCAGCAGCTTGGAAGGGACAGGGCGGGACACTGAAGCTTTCTTT. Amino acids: CASSLEGTGRDTEAFF.

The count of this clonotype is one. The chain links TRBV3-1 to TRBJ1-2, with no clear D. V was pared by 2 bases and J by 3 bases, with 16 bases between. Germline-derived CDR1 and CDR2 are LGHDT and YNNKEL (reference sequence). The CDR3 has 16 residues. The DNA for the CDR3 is TGTGCCAGCAGCCAAAACGACAAAGGGTTAGACTATGGCTACACCTTC. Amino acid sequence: CASSQNDKGLDYGYTF. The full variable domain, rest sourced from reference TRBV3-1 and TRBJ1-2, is DTAVSQTPKYLVTQMGNDKSIKCEQNLGHDTMYWYKQDSKKFLKIMFSYNNKELIINETVPNRFSPKSPDKAHLNLHINSLELGDSAVYFCASSQNDKGLDYGYTFGSGTRLTVV.

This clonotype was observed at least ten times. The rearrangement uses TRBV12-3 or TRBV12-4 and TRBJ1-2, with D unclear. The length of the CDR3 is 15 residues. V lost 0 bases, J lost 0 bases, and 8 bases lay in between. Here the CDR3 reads CASSLALLANYGYTF. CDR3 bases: TGTGCCAGCAGTTTAGCGCTACTCGCTAACTATGGCTACACCTTC.

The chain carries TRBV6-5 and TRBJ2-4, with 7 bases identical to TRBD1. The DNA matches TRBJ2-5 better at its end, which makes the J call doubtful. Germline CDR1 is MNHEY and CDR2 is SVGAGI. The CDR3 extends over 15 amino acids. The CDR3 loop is CASSYTTGPGETQYF. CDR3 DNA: TGTGCCAGCAGTTACACGACAGGGCCGGGGGAGACCCAGTACTTC.

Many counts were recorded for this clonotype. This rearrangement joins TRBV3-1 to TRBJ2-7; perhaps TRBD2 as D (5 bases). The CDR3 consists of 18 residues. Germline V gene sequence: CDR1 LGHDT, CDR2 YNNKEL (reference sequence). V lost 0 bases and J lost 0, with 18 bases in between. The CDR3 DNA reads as TGTGCCAGCAGCCAAGAATCTCTCGGGGTGCTGCGCTCCTACGAGCAGTACTTC. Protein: CASSQESLGVLRSYEQYF.

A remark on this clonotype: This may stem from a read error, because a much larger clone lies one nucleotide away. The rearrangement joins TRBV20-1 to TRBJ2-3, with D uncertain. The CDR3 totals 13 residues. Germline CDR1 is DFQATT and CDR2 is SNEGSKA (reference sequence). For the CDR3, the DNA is TGCAATGCTTTAGACCCCCGCACAGATACGCAGTATTTT. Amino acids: CNALDPRTDTQYF.

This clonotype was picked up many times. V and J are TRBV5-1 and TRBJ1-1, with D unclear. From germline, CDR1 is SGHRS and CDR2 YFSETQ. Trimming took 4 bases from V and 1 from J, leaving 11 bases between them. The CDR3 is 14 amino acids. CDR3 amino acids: CASSPHLTNTEAFF. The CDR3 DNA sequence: TGCGCCAGCAGCCCTCACCTTACGAACACTGAAGCTTTCTTT.